A selection of T cell receptor beta chains follows, all from one sample in a study of cytomegalovirus exposure and HLA in healthy donors. This table comes from immunoSEQ multiplex PCR, and its TCRdb copy is limited to in-frame clones, with some not included. The repertoire holds 150,000 to 200,000 clones, with more than 65% as singletons. Specimen: PBMCs. The source is a woman between 18 and 29 years old in good health and CMV-seropositive. Both conserved end residues are part of each CDR3. A D gene is named only where the DNA matches it firmly. Some rows have no size entry. The others give once, few or many, or a class for an expanded clone.

NA TRBJ1-2 once TRBV5-5 CASSPSGGDNYGYTF TGTGCCAGCAGCCCGTCGGGGGGTGATAACTATGGCTACACCTTC
TRBD1 TRBJ1-3 NA TRBV13 CASSDRGRNTIYF TGTGCCAGCAGCGACAGGGGAAGAAACACCATATATTTT
NA TRBJ2-7 few TRBV9 CASSPGVTGYEQYF TGTGCCAGCAGCCCGGGGGTAACGGGGTACGAGCAGTACTTC
NA TRBJ2-2 NA TRBV19 CASSVTGELFF TGTGCCAGTAGCGTTACCGGGGAGCTGTTTTTT
TRBD1 TRBJ2-5 NA TRBV5-1 CASRLTGTGSLETQYF TGCGCCAGCAGGCTTACCGGGACAGGTAGTTTAGAGACCCAGTACTTC
TRBD1 TRBJ2-5 NA TRBV5-1 CASSLGGQGAETQYF TGCGCCAGCAGCTTGGGGGGACAGGGAGCCGAGACCCAGTACTTC
NA TRBJ2-1 NA TRBV7-2 CASSQDSSRSYNEQFF TGTGCCAGCAGCCAAGACTCGTCGAGGTCCTACAATGAGCAGTTCTTC
TRBD1 TRBJ1-2 NA TRBV5-1 CASSTFARGQSNGYTF TGCGCCAGCAGCACCTTCGCCAGGGGGCAATCGAATGGCTACACCTTC
NA TRBJ2-7 NA TRBV5-1 CASSSTSSYEQYF TGCGCCAGCAGTTCCACAAGCTCCTACGAGCAGTACTTC
NA TRBJ2-5 NA TRBV9 CASSGQQDSSQETQYF TGTGCCAGCAGCGGGCAACAGGACAGTTCCCAAGAGACCCAGTACTTC
TRBD2 TRBJ2-5 few TRBV6-6 CASSRPLAGEQETQYF TGTGCCAGCAGCCGGCCGTTAGCGGGGGAGCAAGAGACCCAGTACTTC
NA TRBJ1-6 NA TRBV7-9 CASSLDSSRSNLPLHF TGTGCCAGCAGCTTGGACAGCAGCCGTTCTAATTTACCCCTCCACTTT
NA TRBJ1-3 NA TRBV6-1 CASSEDISSGNTIYF TGTGCCAGCAGTGAAGACATCAGCTCTGGAAACACCATATATTTT
NA TRBJ2-1 NA TRBV15 CATSRGTFHNEQFF TGTGCCACCAGCAGAGGGACTTTCCACAATGAGCAGTTCTTC
TRBD2 TRBJ2-5 NA TRBV18 CASSIAGGKRQTQYF TGTGCCAGCTCAATAGCGGGGGGCAAGAGACAGACCCAGTACTTC
NA TRBJ2-3 NA TRBV5-4 CASSPGVTSTDTQYF TGTGCCAGCAGCCCTGGGGTCACTAGTACAGATACGCAGTATTTT
TRBD1 TRBJ2-7 NA TRBV7-2 CASRPGTEPYEQYF TGTGCCAGCAGACCCGGGACAGAGCCCTACGAGCAGTACTTC
NA TRBJ1-3 NA TRBV4-1 CASSEMTGPSGNTIYF TGCGCCAGCAGCGAAATGACAGGACCCTCTGGAAACACCATATATTTT
TRBD1 TRBJ1-6 once TRBV5-6 CASSSVDRNNSPLHF TGTGCCAGCAGTTCCGTGGACAGGAATAATTCACCCCTCCACTTT
TRBD1 TRBJ1-1 NA TRBV7-9 CASSYMGQANTEAFF TGTGCCAGCAGCTACATGGGACAGGCGAACACTGAAGCTTTCTTT
TRBD1 TRBJ2-5 NA TRBV6-1 CASSDLDRGQETQYF TGTGCCAGCAGCGACCTGGACAGGGGTCAAGAGACCCAGTACTTC
NA TRBJ2-2 NA TRBV4-1 CASRLTGELFF TGCGCCAGCAGATTAACCGGGGAGCTGTTTTTT
NA TRBJ2-7 NA TRBV4-1 CASSQFVGSAGQQGYEQYF TGCGCCAGCAGCCAATTCGTCGGGTCAGCTGGACAGCAAGGCTACGAGCAGTACTTC
NA TRBJ1-6 once TRBV5-5 CASTLGQYNSPLHF TGTGCCAGCACCCTAGGACAGTATAATTCACCCCTCCACTTT
NA TRBJ2-7 NA TRBV6-4 CASSVPRRGQYF TGTGCCAGCAGTGTACCCCGCCGGGGGCAGTACTTC
NA TRBJ2-1 NA TRBV4-1 CASSQKGGPGNEQFF TGCGCCAGCAGCCAAAAGGGGGGGCCGGGGAATGAGCAGTTCTTC
TRBD2 TRBJ2-1 many TRBV19 CASSNLAGGPLGRFF TGTGCCAGTAGTAACCTAGCGGGGGGGCCTTTAGGACGGTTCTTC
NA TRBJ1-4 NA TRBV9 CASSAGRNEKLFF TGTGCCAGCAGCGCAGGAAGAAATGAAAAACTGTTTTTT
NA TRBJ1-5 NA TRBV18 CASSPGEGPSNQPQHF TGTGCCAGCTCACCTGGGGAGGGTCCGAGCAATCAGCCCCAGCATTTT
NA TRBJ1-2 once TRBV9 CASSVDSNYGYTF TGTGCCAGCAGCGTCGACAGTAACTATGGCTACACCTTC
TRBD1 TRBJ1-6 NA TRBV7-9 CASSLLKTGPFNSPLHF TGTGCCAGCAGCTTGCTGAAGACAGGGCCGTTTAATTCACCCCTCCACTTT
TRBD1 TRBJ2-5 NA TRBV13 CASNRIGTEETQYF TGTGCCAGCAATCGGATCGGGACAGAAGAGACCCAGTACTTC
TRBD1 TRBJ2-5 NA TRBV7-9 CASSRDRGYQETQYF TGTGCCAGCAGCAGGGACAGGGGTTACCAAGAGACCCAGTACTTC
TRBD1 TRBJ2-7 once TRBV6-8 CASSYWGQGAYEQYF TGTGCCAGCAGTTACTGGGGACAGGGGGCCTACGAGCAGTACTTC
TRBD1 TRBJ2-1 NA TRBV13 CASSYRTGWGNEQFF TGTGCCAGCAGCTACCGGACAGGGTGGGGCAATGAGCAGTTCTTC
TRBD1 TRBJ1-4 NA TRBV9 CASSTGTGGEKLFF TGTGCCAGCAGCACCGGGACAGGGGGTGAAAAACTGTTTTTT
TRBD1 TRBJ2-7 NA TRBV4-1 CASSHYRTGSTYEQYF TGCGCCAGCAGCCATTATAGGACAGGGTCCACCTACGAGCAGTACTTC
TRBD2 TRBJ2-5 NA TRBV9 CASSVGSGGNQETQYF TGTGCCAGCAGCGTAGGAAGCGGGGGGAACCAAGAGACCCAGTACTTC
NA TRBJ1-2 NA TRBV6-6 CASIDARVGYTF TGTGCCAGCATCGACGCCCGGGTGGGCTACACCTTC
NA TRBJ1-2 many TRBV6-6 CASSSEEHYGYTF TGTGCCAGCAGTTCGGAGGAACACTATGGCTACACCTTC
NA TRBJ1-6 few TRBV7-7 CASIVDGEFGSPLHF TGTGCCAGCATTGTGGATGGGGAGTTCGGTTCACCCCTCCACTTT
NA TRBJ2-1 NA TRBV5-1 CASSREGNYNEQFF TGCGCCAGCAGTCGAGAGGGTAACTACAATGAGCAGTTCTTC
TRBD1 TRBJ2-5 NA TRBV5-1 CASSRDSGTKETQYF TGCGCCAGCAGCCGGGACAGTGGAACCAAAGAGACCCAGTACTTC
TRBD2 TRBJ2-3 NA TRBV7-6 CASSHPKIGGAVDTQYF TGTGCCAGCAGCCATCCTAAGATCGGGGGGGCCGTAGATACGCAGTATTTT
NA TRBJ1-1 few TRBV11-3 CASSFGQSELAFF TGTGCCAGCAGCTTCGGACAGTCGGAGTTGGCTTTCTTT
NA TRBJ1-1 NA TRBV13 CASSFRQDLSAEAFF TGTGCCAGCAGCTTCCGACAGGATCTGAGTGCTGAAGCTTTCTTT
NA TRBJ2-3 NA TRBV9 CASRPGMMTDTQYF TGTGCCAGCAGGCCGGGGATGATGACAGATACGCAGTATTTT
NA TRBJ1-1 NA TRBV5-1 CASRREGDTEAFF TGCGCCAGCAGGAGGGAGGGGGACACTGAAGCTTTCTTT
TRBD1 TRBJ1-3 once TRBV19 CASTRTGTSGNTIYF TGTGCCAGTACCAGGACAGGGACCTCTGGAAACACCATATATTTT
NA TRBJ1-5 NA TRBV6-4 CASSDSDFGLNNQPQHF TGTGCCAGCAGTGATTCTGACTTTGGCCTGAATAATCAGCCCCAGCATTTT
TRBD1 TRBJ2-7 NA TRBV4-3 CASSPSGTGTYEQYF TGCGCCAGCAGCCCTTCCGGGACAGGGACCTACGAGCAGTACTTC
NA TRBJ1-6 NA TRBV9 CASSVTGSNSPLHF TGTGCCAGCAGCGTAACAGGGAGTAATTCACCCCTCCACTTT
NA TRBJ1-3 once TRBV6-1 CASNGRVTGNTIYF TGTGCCAGCAACGGCAGGGTGACTGGAAACACCATATATTTT
NA TRBJ1-5 NA TRBV18 CASSQGQGSGQPQHF TGTGCCAGCTCACAGGGGCAGGGTTCGGGTCAGCCCCAGCATTTT